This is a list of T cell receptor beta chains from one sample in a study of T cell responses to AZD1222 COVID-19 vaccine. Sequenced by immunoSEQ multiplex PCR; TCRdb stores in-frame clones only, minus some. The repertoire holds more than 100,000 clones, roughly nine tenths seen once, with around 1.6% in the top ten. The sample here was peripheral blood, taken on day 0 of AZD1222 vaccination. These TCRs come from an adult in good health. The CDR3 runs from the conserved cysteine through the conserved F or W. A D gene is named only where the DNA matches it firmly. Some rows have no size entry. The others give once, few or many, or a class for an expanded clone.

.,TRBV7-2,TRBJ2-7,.,TGTGCCAGCAGCTTAGCGGTCGAGTCCTACGAGCAGTACTTC,CASSLAVESYEQYF
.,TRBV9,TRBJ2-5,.,TGTGCCAGCAGCGTAGCGGGAGAGACCCAGTACTTC,CASSVAGETQYF
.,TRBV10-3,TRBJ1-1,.,TGTGCCATCAGTGCCGAAGGAGGGCAGTTGAACACTGAAGCTTTCTTT,CAISAEGGQLNTEAFF
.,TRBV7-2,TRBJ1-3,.,TGTGCCAGCAGCTTAGCGGGAGGGAGGACTGGAAACACCATATATTTT,CASSLAGGRTGNTIYF
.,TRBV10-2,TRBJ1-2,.,TGCGCCAGCAGTGACGACCTAGGGGGCTACACCTTC,CASSDDLGGYTF
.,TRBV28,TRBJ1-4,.,TGTGCCAGCCGTTCCGGGGGAACTAATGAAAAACTGTTTTTT,CASRSGGTNEKLFF
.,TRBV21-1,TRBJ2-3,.,TGTGCCAGCAGCAATAAGCAAGGGGATACGCAGTATTTT,CASSNKQGDTQYF
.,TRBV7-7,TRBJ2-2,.,TGTGCCAGCAGCCCCAGGCCTCGGGGGAACACCGGGGAGCTGTTTTTT,CASSPRPRGNTGELFF
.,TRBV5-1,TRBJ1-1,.,TGCGCCAGCAGCTACCGGGACACTGAAGCTTTCTTT,CASSYRDTEAFF
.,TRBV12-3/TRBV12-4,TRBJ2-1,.,TGTGCCAGCACCATGGGGGGTAATGAGCAGTTCTTC,CASTMGGNEQFF
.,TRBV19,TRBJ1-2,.,TGTGCCACCTGGAACCGGGACGGAGAAAAGGAGACATATGGCTACACCTTC,CATWNRDGEKETYGYTF
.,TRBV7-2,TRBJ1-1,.,TGTGCCAGCAGAGCCCACCAGAACACTGAAGCTTTCTTT,CASRAHQNTEAFF
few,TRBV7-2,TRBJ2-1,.,TGTGCCAGCAGCACCGGACAGAGCGGAATTGAGCAGTTCTTC,CASSTGQSGIEQFF
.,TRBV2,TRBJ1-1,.,TGTGCCAGCAGTACGACAGCAAACACTGAAGCTTTCTTT,CASSTTANTEAFF
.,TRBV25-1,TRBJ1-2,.,TGTGCCAGCAGTGATTGGGGAGACTATGGCTACACCTTC,CASSDWGDYGYTF
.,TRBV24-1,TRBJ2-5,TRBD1,TGTGCCACCCAAGACAGGGGCCTCGAGACCCAGTACTTC,CATQDRGLETQYF
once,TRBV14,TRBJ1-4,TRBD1,TGTGCCAGCAGCCTCCACAGGGGAGCTAATGAAAAACTGTTTTTT,CASSLHRGANEKLFF
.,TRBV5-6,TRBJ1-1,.,TGTGCCAGCAGTCAGTCCTCCACTGAAGCTTTCTTT,CASSQSSTEAFF
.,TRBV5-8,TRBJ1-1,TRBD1,TGTGCCAGCAGCTTGCGACAGGGCGGCACTGAAGCTTTCTTT,CASSLRQGGTEAFF
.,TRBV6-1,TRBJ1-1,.,TGTGCCAGCAGTGAGGGTTGGGGGAGTATGAGGGGTACTGAAGCTTTCTTT,CASSEGWGSMRGTEAFF
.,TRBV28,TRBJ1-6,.,TGTGCCAGCACCTCGGGTCCGGGGCGGAATTCACCCCTCCACTTT,CASTSGPGRNSPLHF
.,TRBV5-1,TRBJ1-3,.,TGCGCCAGCAGCTTGGCCCGGGGTGCTGGAAACACCATATATTTT,CASSLARGAGNTIYF
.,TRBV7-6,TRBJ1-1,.,TGTGCCAGCAGCTCCCCGAGAGGGGCCCCGGGAACTGAAGCTTTCTTT,CASSSPRGAPGTEAFF
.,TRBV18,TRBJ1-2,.,TGTGCCAGCTCACCACAGCAGGGCGGCCTTAACTATGGCTACACCTTC,CASSPQQGGLNYGYTF
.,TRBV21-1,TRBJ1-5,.,TGTGCCAGCAGCATCCGGGTAGGTCAGCCCCAGCATTTT,CASSIRVGQPQHF
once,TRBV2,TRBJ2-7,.,TGTGCCAGCAGTGGGTCGGTTGGGGCCTACGAGCAGTACTTC,CASSGSVGAYEQYF
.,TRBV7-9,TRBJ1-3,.,TGTGCCAGCAGCTTAGAAGGGTCCTCTGGAAACACCATATATTTT,CASSLEGSSGNTIYF
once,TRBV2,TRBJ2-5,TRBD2,TGTGCCAGCAGCATAGCGGGGGGGTTTGGCCAGGAGACCCAGTACTTC,CASSIAGGFGQETQYF
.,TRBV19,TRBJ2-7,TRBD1,TGTGCCAGTAGTGAGGGTTACAGGGGTTCCTACGAGCAGTACTTC,CASSEGYRGSYEQYF
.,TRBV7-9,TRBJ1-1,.,TGTGCCAGCAGCTCCAGGGGATTGGGGAACACTGAAGCTTTCTTT,CASSSRGLGNTEAFF
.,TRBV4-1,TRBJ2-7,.,TGCGCCAGCAGCCAAGAGTTGGTACGGTCCTACGAGCAGTACTTC,CASSQELVRSYEQYF
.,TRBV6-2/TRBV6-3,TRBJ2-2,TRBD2,TGTGCCAGCAGCCTCGGACTAGATACCGGGGAGCTGTTTTTT,CASSLGLDTGELFF
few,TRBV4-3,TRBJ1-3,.,TGCGCCAGCAGCCGAGACCGGGACGGACTCTCTGGAAACACCATATATTTT,CASSRDRDGLSGNTIYF
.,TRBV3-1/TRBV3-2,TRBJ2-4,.,TGTGCCAGCAGCCCCGGACTACTTCTAGCCAAAAACATTCAGTACTTC,CASSPGLLLAKNIQYF
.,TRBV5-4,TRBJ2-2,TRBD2,TGTGCCAGCAGCTGGGGCCCCGGACTAGTTGGTGGGACCGGGGAGCTGTTTTTT,CASSWGPGLVGGTGELFF
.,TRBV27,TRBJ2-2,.,TGTGCCAGCAGTCGGGGCGGGACCGGGGAGCTGTTTTTT,CASSRGGTGELFF
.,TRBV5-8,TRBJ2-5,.,TGTGCCAGCAGCTTGTATCCCTGGGAGACCCAGTACTTC,CASSLYPWETQYF
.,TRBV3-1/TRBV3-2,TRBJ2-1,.,TGTGCCAGCAGCCAAGTCGAAAATGAGCAGTTCTTC,CASSQVENEQFF
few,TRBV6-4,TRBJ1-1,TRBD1,TGTGCCAGCAATATACAACAGGGGGCACACACTGAAGCTTTCTTT,CASNIQQGAHTEAFF
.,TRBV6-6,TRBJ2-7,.,TGTGCCAGCAGTTATGGTCAGGGCACCTACGAGCAGTACTTC,CASSYGQGTYEQYF
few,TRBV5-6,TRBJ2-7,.,TGTGCCAGCAGCGGGCGGGCCTTCTCCTACGAGCAGTACTTC,CASSGRAFSYEQYF
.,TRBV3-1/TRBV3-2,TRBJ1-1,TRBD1,TGTGCCAGCAGAACTTTTCGGACAGGGGGCGCGAACACTGAAGCTTTCTTT,CASRTFRTGGANTEAFF
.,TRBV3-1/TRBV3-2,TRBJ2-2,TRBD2,TGTGCCAGCAGCCACCAAATAGCGGGGTTGACCACCGGGGAGCTGTTTTTT,CASSHQIAGLTTGELFF
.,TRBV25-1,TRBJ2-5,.,TGTGCCAGCAGCTCCCTCGGGGTCGCAGAGACCCAGTACTTC,CASSSLGVAETQYF
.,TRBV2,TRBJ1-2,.,TGTGCCAGCAGTGTGTTGGGGGTTGCGCGCGGCTACACCTTC,CASSVLGVARGYTF
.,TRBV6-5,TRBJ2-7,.,TGTGCCAGCATCAGGCGGGACGGAGCCTACGAGCAGTACTTC,CASIRRDGAYEQYF
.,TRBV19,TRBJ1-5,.,TGTGCCAGTAGTGTAGACAGTTATAGCAATCAGCCCCAGCATTTT,CASSVDSYSNQPQHF
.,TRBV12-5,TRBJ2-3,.,TGTGCTAGTGGTTCCACCCTGACGGTTACGCAGTATTTT,CASGSTLTVTQYF
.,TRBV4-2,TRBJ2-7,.,TGTGCCAGCAGCCAAGGCCAGGGAGACTACGAGCAGTACTTC,CASSQGQGDYEQYF
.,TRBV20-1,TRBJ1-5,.,TGCAGTGCTAGTGCAGTTCGAGTAGAGCCCCAGCATTTT,CSASAVRVEPQHF
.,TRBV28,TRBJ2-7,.,TGTGCCAGCAGTAAAACAGGATTAGGCTACGAGCAGTACTTC,CASSKTGLGYEQYF
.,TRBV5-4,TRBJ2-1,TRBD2,TGTGCCAGCAGCCCACTAGCGGGGGGGGTTAATGAGCAGTTCTTC,CASSPLAGGVNEQFF
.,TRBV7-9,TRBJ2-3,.,TGTGCCAGCAGTCGCCGGGACTTCACAGATACGCAGTATTTT,CASSRRDFTDTQYF